This TCR beta chain was found in a study of shared clonotypes between healthy human individuals. The assay used deep level. Genomic DNA of every subset was divided equally among multiple immunoSEQ plates. Produced via immunoSEQ multiplex PCR; TCRdb's table is partial and in-frame only. The sample includes roughly 500,000 clones, 75% to 85% seen only once; the top ten take over 10%. In its sample, this clone was seen a few times. Adult donors, all healthy and HIV-negative, had no recent acute infections or vaccinations. Sequenced material: PBMCs. The receptor comes from a woman in her thirties or forties in good health. Some clones in this sample may be carry-over from other donors' samples.

The DNA of the CDR3 is TGTGCCACCCAGTATACCCCCAATCAGCCCCAGCATTTT. This translates into CATQYTPNQPQHF. This chain joins TRBV6-1 and TRBJ1-5; no clear D. Trimming left V 10 bases short and J 3 bases short, with 13 bases between. The CDR3 has 13 residues. Germline V lookup: CDR1 MNHNS, CDR2 SASEGT.